A single T cell receptor beta chain is shown here with its context. Original data processing: Cell counts per sample came from amplifying reference gene primers. The data were produced by immunoSEQ multiplex PCR, yet TCRdb's version contains in-frame clones alone and is incomplete. D and trimming were read from the DNA, whereas the V and J calls and clone size are those reported in that table. The sample contains 220,000 or so clones, roughly four fifths of which appear only once. The entry originates in a study of blood T cell repertoires in COVID-19. Study-level background: T cells, B-cell-depleted T cells, or PBMCs provided the cDNA or gDNA that served as material.

V gave up 4 bases and J gave up 6 bases, with 16 bases separating them. The CDR3 runs to 14 residues. Germline CDR1 is SNHLY and CDR2 is FYNNEI. What was sequenced was peripheral blood. The J gene is TRBJ2-7, the V gene TRBV2; D gene ambiguous. The sequence was obtained from a woman older than 75 with acute or convalescent COVID-19. DNA of the CDR3: TGTGCCAGCAGTGCCCCTCTCTCCTCCCGCGAGCAGTACTTC. Its protein is CASSAPLSSREQYF.